This entry is about one T cell receptor (beta chain). Antigen specificity is unknown. The data derive from a study of identifying expanded T cells in peripheral blood. The study, taken as a whole, reports: Differentially abundant clones: about 1.2 between replicates, approximately 16 at two to three weeks, roughly 18 at four. Variance in clone template counts between approximately two-week samples significantly increased with total template count across all healthy donors.

No infections or other immune events were documented during collection. Germline CDR1 and CDR2: MNHEY and SMNVEV (reference sequence). The CDR3 loop spans 15 amino acids. V lost 7 bases, J lost 4 bases, and 13 bases stayed unmatched. The assay was immunoSEQ multiplex PCR, and TCRdb's table has in-frame clones only and misses some. The sample includes roughly 63,000 clones, approximately 82% seen only once; the top ten take about 18%. The source of this sequence is a person aged 18-70 years in good health. The sequenced sample consisted of blood. The V gene is TRBV27, the J gene TRBJ2-7; 7 positions match TRBD2. The CDR3, as DNA: TGTGCCAGCATACGTCGCGGGGGACTGAATTACGAGCAGTACTTC. This gives the protein CASIRRGGLNYEQYF.